Below, 5 T cell receptor beta chains from the same sample are listed, as sequenced in a study of blood T cell repertoires in COVID-19. Repertoires were generated with immunoSEQ multiplex PCR, while TCRdb's copy carries only in-frame clones and drops some. Of more than 150,000 clones listed, 84% are singletons. Sequencing input: peripheral blood. The receptors shown here come from a human donor in a cohort sampled during active COVID-19.

This clone has only one observation. This rearrangement joins TRBV7-9 to TRBJ2-3, with 9 bases aligning to TRBD2. There are 15 residues in the CDR3. CDR1 is SEHNR and CDR2 is FQNEAQ in the germline V gene (reference sequence). Trimming cost V 1 base and J 5 bases; bases outside gene matches: 4. CDR3 DNA: TGTGCCAGCAGCTTAGGGCGGGGGGGCGAAGATACGCAGTATTTT. Amino acid sequence: CASSLGRGGEDTQYF.

J is TRBJ1-4 and V is TRBV7-8, with D tentatively TRBD1 (6 bases). The V end lost 3 bases, the J end lost 5 bases, and 10 bases lay between the germline ends. CDR1 is SGHVS, CDR2 FQNEAQ, per germline. CDR3 length: 14 amino acids. CDR3 sequence: CASSFRTVNEKLFF. The CDR3 coding sequence is TGTGCCAGCAGCTTTAGGACAGTGAATGAAAAACTGTTTTTT. Full variable domain (remainder filled in from reference TRBV7-8 and TRBJ1-4): GAGVSQSPRYKVAKRGQDVALRCDPISGHVSLFWYQQALGQGPEFLTYFQNEAQLDKSGLPSDRFFAERPEGSVSTLKIQRTQQEDSAVYLCASSFRTVNEKLFFGSGTQLSVL.

The gene calls are TRBV6-7 and TRBJ1-1; TRBD1 is a possible D gene (6 bases). TRBV6-7 is annotated as an ORF whose role is uncertain. The length of the CDR3 is 18 residues. Trimming pared 1 base from V and 0 bases from J, leaving 18 bases between. The CDR3 bases are TGTGCCAGCAGTTACTTTGGTCGGGACAAGATAATGAACACTGAAGCTTTCTTT. Amino acids: CASSYFGRDKIMNTEAFF.

The CDR3 loop is CASSLRPGQGNQPQHF. The CDR3 DNA reads as TGCGCCAGCAGCTTGAGACCCGGACAGGGCAATCAGCCCCAGCATTTT. The rearrangement uses TRBV5-1 and TRBJ1-5, with 7 bases that match TRBD1. Germline values: CDR1 SGHRS, CDR2 YFSETQ. Unmatched junction bases numbered 6, after V lost 1 base and J lost 2 bases. The CDR3 sequence is 16 residues long.

The chain employs TRBV10-3 and TRBJ1-3, with 7 bases fitting TRBD1. This CDR3 has 14 residues. Germline assignment: CDR1 ENHRY and CDR2 SYGVKD. The trim removed 11 bases at V and 2 bases at J, leaving 9 bases unmatched. CDR3 DNA sequence: TGTGCCTCAAACAGGGGTACTACTGGAAACACCATATATTTT. Its translation: CASNRGTTGNTIYF.